The T cell receptor (beta chain) described here comes from a study of OX40 agonist ivuxolimab in advanced cancers. The CDR3 is 15 amino acids. Trimming pared 7 bases from V and 0 bases from J, leaving 15 bases between. The germline V gene encodes CDR1 MNHNS and CDR2 SASEGT. Assay used: immunoSEQ multiplex PCR; TCRdb lists only in-frame clones, some missing. The sample has roughly 56,000 clones, around 88% seen once. There are a few counts of this clone. V and J are TRBV6-1 and TRBJ2-5; no reliable D call. The clonotype comes from an adult with an advanced solid tumor such as melanoma, head and neck, liver or kidney cancer. The sequences come from CD4+ or CD8+ T cells sorted from blood, collected in a trial of the OX40 agonist ivuxolimab. CDR3 in DNA: TGTGCCAGCAAAATTGGGCAGACTCACCAAGAGACCCAGTACTTC. Translated, it gives CASKIGQTHQETQYF.